This is a list of T cell receptor beta chains from one sample in a study of shared clonotypes between healthy human individuals. Profiling relied on immunoSEQ multiplex PCR, and the TCRdb table lists in-frame clones only, not all of them. Of hundreds of thousands of clones listed, around 74% are singletons. The sample comprised memory CD4+ T cells sorted from blood. These receptors originate from a woman aged 25 to 39 in good health. CDR3s include the opening cysteine and the closing phenylalanine or tryptophan. The order of the fields is V gene, J gene, D gene, clone size, CDR3 DNA, CDR3 protein. D genes are given only for firm matches. Part of the rows lack a size; the others show once, few, many or a class for expanded clones.

V: TRBV2
J: TRBJ2-7
D: NA
size: NA
DNA: TGTGCCAGCAGGGACTCCCCCAGGTGGGAGCAGTACTTC
CDR3: CASRDSPRWEQYF

V: TRBV20-1
J: TRBJ2-1
D: NA
size: NA
DNA: TGCAGTGTCACGTACAATGAGCAGTTCTTC
CDR3: CSVTYNEQFF

V: TRBV7-6
J: TRBJ2-2
D: NA
size: NA
DNA: TGTGCCAGCAGCCTGGGCCAGGTGAACACCGGGGAGCTGTTTTTT
CDR3: CASSLGQVNTGELFF

V: TRBV4-1
J: TRBJ1-2
D: NA
size: many
DNA: TGCGCCAGCAGCCAAGATGTGGCACCCTATGGCTACACCTTC
CDR3: CASSQDVAPYGYTF

V: TRBV4-2
J: TRBJ2-7
D: NA
size: NA
DNA: TGTGCCAGCAGCCAAGAGGGGGGAGTTCACTACGAGCAGTACTTC
CDR3: CASSQEGGVHYEQYF

V: TRBV6-6
J: TRBJ2-7
D: NA
size: NA
DNA: TGTGCCAGCAGTTTTGTGGGGGGCGAGCAGTACTTC
CDR3: CASSFVGGEQYF

V: TRBV28
J: TRBJ1-1
D: TRBD1
size: NA
DNA: TGTGCCAGCAGAAGCGGGACAGGGAACACTGAAGCTTTCTTT
CDR3: CASRSGTGNTEAFF

V: TRBV2
J: TRBJ1-1
D: NA
size: NA
DNA: TGTGCCAGCAGTGTAGGTAAGGACACTGAAGCTTTCTTT
CDR3: CASSVGKDTEAFF

V: TRBV7-2
J: TRBJ1-5
D: TRBD1
size: NA
DNA: TGTGCCAGCAGCCAACAGGGGGGTCAGCCCCAGCATTTT
CDR3: CASSQQGGQPQHF

V: TRBV19
J: TRBJ2-4
D: NA
size: many
DNA: TGTGCCAGTAGGGACAGACTAGCCAAAAACATTCAGTACTTC
CDR3: CASRDRLAKNIQYF

V: TRBV7-8
J: TRBJ2-2
D: NA
size: once
DNA: TGTGCCAGCAGCCCGCCTTTCGGGGAGCTGTTTTTT
CDR3: CASSPPFGELFF

V: TRBV27
J: TRBJ2-2
D: NA
size: NA
DNA: TGTGCCAGCAGCATTACGAACACCGGGGAGCTGTTTTTT
CDR3: CASSITNTGELFF

V: TRBV7-2
J: TRBJ2-1
D: TRBD2
size: once
DNA: TGTGCCAGCAGCTTAGATAGCCCCCTAGCGGGTGCCTACAATGAGCAGTTCTTC
CDR3: CASSLDSPLAGAYNEQFF

V: TRBV27
J: TRBJ2-1
D: NA
size: NA
DNA: TGTGCCAGCAGTTCCCACTCCGATTATGAGCAGTTCTTC
CDR3: CASSSHSDYEQFF

V: TRBV5-1
J: TRBJ1-1
D: NA
size: NA
DNA: TGCGCCAGCAGCTTGTATGCAGAGAACACTGAAGCTTTCTTT
CDR3: CASSLYAENTEAFF

V: TRBV27
J: TRBJ2-6
D: NA
size: NA
DNA: TGTGCCAGCCGGCGCCTGGAGGGGGCCAACGTCCTGACTTTC
CDR3: CASRRLEGANVLTF

V: TRBV14
J: TRBJ2-5
D: TRBD2
size: NA
DNA: TGTGCCAGCAGCCCGACTTCGGGACTAGCGGGAGGAATTGGAGAGACCCAGTACTTC
CDR3: CASSPTSGLAGGIGETQYF